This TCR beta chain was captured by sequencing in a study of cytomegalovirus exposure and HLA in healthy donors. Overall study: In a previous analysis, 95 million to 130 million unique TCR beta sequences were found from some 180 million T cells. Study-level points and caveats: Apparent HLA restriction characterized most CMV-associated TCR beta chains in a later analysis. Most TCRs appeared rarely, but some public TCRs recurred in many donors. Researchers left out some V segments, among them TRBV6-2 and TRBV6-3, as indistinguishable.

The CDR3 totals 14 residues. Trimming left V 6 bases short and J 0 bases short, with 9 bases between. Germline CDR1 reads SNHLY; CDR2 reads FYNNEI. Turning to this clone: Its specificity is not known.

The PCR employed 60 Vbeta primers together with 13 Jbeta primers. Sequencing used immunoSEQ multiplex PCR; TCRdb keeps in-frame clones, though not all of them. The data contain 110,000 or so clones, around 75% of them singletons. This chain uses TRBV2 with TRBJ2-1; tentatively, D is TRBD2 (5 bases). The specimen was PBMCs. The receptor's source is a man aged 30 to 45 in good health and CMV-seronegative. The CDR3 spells CASREASSYNEQFF. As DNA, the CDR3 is TGTGCCAGCAGGGAGGCGAGCTCCTACAATGAGCAGTTCTTC.